The rows below give T cell receptor beta chains drawn from one sample of a study of blood T cell repertoires in COVID-19. Clones were read by immunoSEQ multiplex PCR, and TCRdb kept only the in-frame ones, dropping some. The sample holds under 200,000 clones, approximately 85% seen once. The sequenced sample consisted of peripheral blood. The receptors originated from a woman of 80 years or more with COVID-19, enrolled during active disease. Both conserved end residues are part of each CDR3. D genes are given only for firm matches. Not all rows give a size; the values are once, few, many and, for expanded clones, a class.

clone size,CDR3 length,V gene,D gene,J gene,CDR3 DNA,CDR3 protein
.,15,TRBV18,.,TRBJ1-6,TGTGCCAGCTCATCGGACAGAACGCTACTAATACCCCTCCACTTT,CASSSDRTLLIPLHF
.,17,TRBV4-1,TRBD1,TRBJ2-2,TGCGCCAGCAGCCAAGATCCGGGACAGGCAAACACCGGGGAGCTGTTTTTT,CASSQDPGQANTGELFF
few,12,TRBV19,.,TRBJ1-4,TGTGCCAGTAGTTGGGGGGGCGAAAAACTGTTTTTT,CASSWGGEKLFF
.,14,TRBV5-1,.,TRBJ2-5,TGCGCCAGCACCGTATCCGGGAGCCAAGAGACCCAGTACTTC,CASTVSGSQETQYF
.,14,TRBV3-1/TRBV3-2,TRBD2,TRBJ2-3,TGTGCCAGCAGCCTCGGACTAGCCCCAGATACGCAGTATTTT,CASSLGLAPDTQYF
.,12,TRBV12-3/TRBV12-4,TRBD2,TRBJ2-7,TGTGCCAGCGCTCGGGGAGGGGCAGGGCAGTACTTC,CASARGGAGQYF
once,14,TRBV10-3,TRBD2,TRBJ2-7,TGTGCCATCACGGCGACTAGCGGGAGCCACGAGCAGTACTTC,CAITATSGSHEQYF
many,15,TRBV7-2,TRBD2,TRBJ2-5,TGTGCCAGCAGCACTAGCGGGGGGGCCTTGGAGACCCAGTACTTC,CASSTSGGALETQYF
few,12,TRBV6-5,TRBD1,TRBJ1-1,TGTGCCAGCAGTTCGTGGACAGGGGCGGCTTTCTTT,CASSSWTGAAFF
.,13,TRBV9,.,TRBJ1-2,TGTGCCAGCAGCGTAGCTCCCGACTCGGGGTACACCTTC,CASSVAPDSGYTF
.,13,TRBV2,.,TRBJ1-6,TGTGCCAGCAGTGATCAACAGGGCTCACCCCTCCACTTT,CASSDQQGSPLHF
.,11,TRBV2,.,TRBJ1-4,TGTGCCAGCAACCAGGACGGGACTCTGTTTTTT,CASNQDGTLFF
.,13,TRBV3-1/TRBV3-2,.,TRBJ1-1,TGTGCCAGCACGGACGGAAGGGGCACTGAAGCTTTCTTT,CASTDGRGTEAFF
.,16,TRBV7-2,TRBD1,TRBJ1-1,TGTGCCAGCAGCGTGGGACAGGGGGCAGGGGACACTGAAGCTTTCTTT,CASSVGQGAGDTEAFF
.,15,TRBV7-3,TRBD2,TRBJ2-1,TGTGCCAGCAGCTTAGGGACTAGCGGGACCAATGAGCAGTTCTTC,CASSLGTSGTNEQFF
.,12,TRBV29-1,TRBD1,TRBJ1-5,TGCAGCGTGGGACAGGGAGATCAGCCCCAGCATTTT,CSVGQGDQPQHF
.,15,TRBV27,TRBD2,TRBJ2-1,TGTGCCAGCAGTTTACTAGCGGGAGCGAGCAATGAGCAGTTCTTC,CASSLLAGASNEQFF
.,15,TRBV6-5,TRBD1,TRBJ1-1,TGTGCCAGCAGGCCCCAACAGGGGGGTAACACTGAAGCTTTCTTT,CASRPQQGGNTEAFF
.,13,TRBV5-1,TRBD1,TRBJ2-5,TGCGCCAGCAGCACACAGGGGGATGAGACCCAGTACTTC,CASSTQGDETQYF
.,17,TRBV6-6,TRBD1,TRBJ2-2,TGTGCCAGCAGTCAGGACAGGGGGTTAGCGAACACCGGGGAGCTGTTTTTT,CASSQDRGLANTGELFF
.,13,TRBV15,.,TRBJ2-1,TGTGCCACCAGCAGAGATATTCACAATGAGCAGTTCTTC,CATSRDIHNEQFF
.,12,TRBV18,.,TRBJ1-2,TGTGCCAGCTCCCAGGGTTGGCGGGGCTACACCTTC,CASSQGWRGYTF
.,15,TRBV9,.,TRBJ2-1,TGTGCCAGCAGCGCCACGGGACTTTCCCAACATGAGCAGTTCTTC,CASSATGLSQHEQFF
.,16,TRBV7-3,.,TRBJ1-1,TGTGCCAGCAGCCCCCTCGTTGGAGCCTGGAACACTGAAGCTTTCTTT,CASSPLVGAWNTEAFF
.,14,TRBV28,TRBD2,TRBJ2-3,TGTGCCAGCAGTACTAGCGGGATTACAGATACGCAGTATTTT,CASSTSGITDTQYF
few,15,TRBV6-2/TRBV6-3,TRBD1,TRBJ1-2,TGTGCCAGCAGTTACTCGACAGGGTCCATCTATGGCTACACCTTC,CASSYSTGSIYGYTF
.,14,TRBV18,.,TRBJ2-3,TGTGCCAGCTCCCCAGGGAGAGGAACAGATACGCAGTATTTT,CASSPGRGTDTQYF
.,16,TRBV19,TRBD1,TRBJ2-7,TGTGCCAGTAGTATCCCCGGACAGGGGGGGTCTTACGAGCAGTACTTC,CASSIPGQGGSYEQYF
.,12,TRBV27,.,TRBJ1-6,TGTGCCAGCGTCAACAGGGCCTCACCCCTCCACTTT,CASVNRASPLHF
few,14,TRBV3-1/TRBV3-2,TRBD1,TRBJ1-1,TGTGCCAGCAGTAGGACAGGGACGAACACTGAAGCTTTCTTT,CASSRTGTNTEAFF
.,14,TRBV5-1,.,TRBJ2-5,TGCGCCAGCAGCCCTGGGACTTACAAAGAGACCCAGTACTTC,CASSPGTYKETQYF
.,15,TRBV11-3,.,TRBJ1-1,TGTGCCAGCAGCTTAGACTGGGGGCGGGTCACTGAAGCTTTCTTT,CASSLDWGRVTEAFF
few,14,TRBV6-5,.,TRBJ2-7,TGTGCCAGCATGGAGCAGGGTAGGGCCTACGAGCAGTACTTC,CASMEQGRAYEQYF
few,14,TRBV19,.,TRBJ2-2,TGTGCCAGTAGCCGGAGGCTAGGCGTGGGGGAGCTGTTTTTT,CASSRRLGVGELFF
.,15,TRBV3-1/TRBV3-2,.,TRBJ2-5,TGTGCCAGCAGCTTCGGTCGGGCGGGGAAAGAGACCCAGTACTTC,CASSFGRAGKETQYF